This T cell receptor beta chain came from a study of blood T cell repertoires in COVID-19. Study at large: Samples came from the United States, Italy and Spain, spanning acute and convalescent COVID-19. In each case, the material was cDNA or gDNA derived from T cells, B-cell-depleted T cells, or PBMCs.

Original processing notes: Quantification of nucleated cells was approximated via reference gene primer amplification. The assay was immunoSEQ multiplex PCR, and TCRdb's table has in-frame clones only and misses some. That table supplies the V and J calls and clone size; D and trimming were determined from the DNA. The sample records roughly 230,000 clones, approximately 82% being singletons. The V gene's germline CDR1 is SGHNT and CDR2 YENEEA. Trimming removed 2 bases from V and 0 bases from J; junction bases left unmatched: 9. This CDR3 is 18 amino acids long. The receptor comes from a man aged 35-49 years with active or convalescent COVID-19. The gene calls are TRBV11-3 and TRBJ2-1, with 8 bases aligning to TRBD2. Sequencing input: peripheral blood. CDR3 in DNA: TGTGCCAGCAGCTTAAAGACGGGGGCGGGAGGCTCCTACAATGAGCAGTTCTTC. Translated, it gives CASSLKTGAGGSYNEQFF.